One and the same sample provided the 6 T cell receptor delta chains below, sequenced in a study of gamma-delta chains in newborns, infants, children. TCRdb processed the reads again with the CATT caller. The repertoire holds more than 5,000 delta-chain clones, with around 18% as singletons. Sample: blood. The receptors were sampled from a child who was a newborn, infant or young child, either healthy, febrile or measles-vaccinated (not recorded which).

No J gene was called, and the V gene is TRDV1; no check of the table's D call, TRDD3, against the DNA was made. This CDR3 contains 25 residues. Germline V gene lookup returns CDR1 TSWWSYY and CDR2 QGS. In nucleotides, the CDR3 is TGTGCTCTTGGGGAGAGAACTTATTCCTACCCGGGGCCGTACGGGGGGAACACGTACACCGATAAAATCATCTTT. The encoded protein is CALGERTYSYPGPYGGNTYTDKIIF.

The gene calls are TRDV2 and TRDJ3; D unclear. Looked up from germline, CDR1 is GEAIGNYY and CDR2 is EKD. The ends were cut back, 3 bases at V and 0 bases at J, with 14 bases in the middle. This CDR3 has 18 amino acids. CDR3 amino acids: CACDPVVADSWDTRQMFF. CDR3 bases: TGTGCCTGTGACCCCGTGGTGGCTGACTCCTGGGACACCCGACAGATGTTTTTC.

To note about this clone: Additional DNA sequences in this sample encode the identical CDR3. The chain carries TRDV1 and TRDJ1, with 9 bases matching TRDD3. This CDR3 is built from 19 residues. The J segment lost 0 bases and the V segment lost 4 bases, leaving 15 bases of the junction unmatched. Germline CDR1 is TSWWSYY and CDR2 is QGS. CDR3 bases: TGTGCTCTTGGGGCCATCGCCCCCCTCTGGGGGATGAACACCGATAAACTCATCTTT. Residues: CALGAIAPLWGMNTDKLIF.

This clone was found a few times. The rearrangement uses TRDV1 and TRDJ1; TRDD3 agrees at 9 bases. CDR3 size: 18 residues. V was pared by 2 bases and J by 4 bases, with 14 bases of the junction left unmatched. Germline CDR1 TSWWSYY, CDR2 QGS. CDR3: CALGEASSGDTNSDKLIF. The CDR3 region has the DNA TGTGCTCTTGGGGAAGCCTCGTCTGGGGATACGAATAGCGATAAACTCATCTTT.

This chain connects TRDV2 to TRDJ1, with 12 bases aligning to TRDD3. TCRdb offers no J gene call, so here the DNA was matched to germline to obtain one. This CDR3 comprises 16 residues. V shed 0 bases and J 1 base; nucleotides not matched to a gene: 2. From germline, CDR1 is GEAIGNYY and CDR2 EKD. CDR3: CACDTLGDTSTDKLIF. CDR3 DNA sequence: TGTGCCTGTGACACCCTGGGGGATACGAGCACCGATAAACTCATCTTT.

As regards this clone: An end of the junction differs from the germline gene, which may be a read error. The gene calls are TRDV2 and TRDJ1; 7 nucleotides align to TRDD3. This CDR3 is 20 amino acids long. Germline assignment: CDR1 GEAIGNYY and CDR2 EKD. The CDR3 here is CACGTVGGGRAVRYTDKLIF. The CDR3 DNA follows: TGTGCCTGTGGCACCGTAGGTGGGGGACGTGCAGTACGGTACACCGATAAACTCATCTTT.